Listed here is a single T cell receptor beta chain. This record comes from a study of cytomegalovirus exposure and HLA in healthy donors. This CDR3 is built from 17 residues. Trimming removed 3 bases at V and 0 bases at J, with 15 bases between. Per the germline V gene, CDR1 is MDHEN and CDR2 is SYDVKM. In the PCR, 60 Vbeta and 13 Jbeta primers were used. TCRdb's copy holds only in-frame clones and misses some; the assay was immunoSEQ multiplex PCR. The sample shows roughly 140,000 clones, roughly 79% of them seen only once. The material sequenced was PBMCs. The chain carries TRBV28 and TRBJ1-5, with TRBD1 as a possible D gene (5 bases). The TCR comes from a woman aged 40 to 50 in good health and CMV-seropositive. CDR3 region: CASSFGGRQLSNQPQHF. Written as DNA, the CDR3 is TGTGCCAGCAGTTTCGGGGGGAGACAACTTAGCAATCAGCCCCAGCATTTT.